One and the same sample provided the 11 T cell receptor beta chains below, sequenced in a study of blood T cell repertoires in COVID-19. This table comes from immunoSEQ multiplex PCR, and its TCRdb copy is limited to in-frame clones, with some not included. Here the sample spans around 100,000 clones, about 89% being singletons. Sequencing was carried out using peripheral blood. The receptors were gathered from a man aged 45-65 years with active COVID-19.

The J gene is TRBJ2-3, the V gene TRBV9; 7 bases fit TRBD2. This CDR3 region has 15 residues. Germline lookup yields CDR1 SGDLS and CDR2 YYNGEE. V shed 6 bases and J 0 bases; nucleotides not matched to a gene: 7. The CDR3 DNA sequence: TGTGCCAGCAAACGGAGCGGGGCTAGCACAGATACGCAGTATTTT. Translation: CASKRSGASTDTQYF.

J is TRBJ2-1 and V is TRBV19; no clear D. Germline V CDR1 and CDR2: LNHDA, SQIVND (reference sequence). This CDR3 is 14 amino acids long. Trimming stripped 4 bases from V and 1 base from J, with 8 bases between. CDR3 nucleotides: TGTGCCAGTAGTAACCTCGGTTCCTACAATGAGCAGTTCTTC. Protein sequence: CASSNLGSYNEQFF.

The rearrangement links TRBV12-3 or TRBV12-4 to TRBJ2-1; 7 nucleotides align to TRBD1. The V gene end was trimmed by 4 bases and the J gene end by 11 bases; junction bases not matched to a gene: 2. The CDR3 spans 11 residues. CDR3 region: CASSSGQQQFF. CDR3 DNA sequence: TGTGCCAGCAGTTCGGGACAGCAGCAGTTCTTC.

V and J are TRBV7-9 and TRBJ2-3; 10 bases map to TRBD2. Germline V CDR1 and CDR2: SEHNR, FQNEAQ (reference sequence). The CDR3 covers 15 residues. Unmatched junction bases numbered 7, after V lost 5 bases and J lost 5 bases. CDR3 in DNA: TGTGCCAGCAGCATTCTAGCGGGGGCTGGAGATACGCAGTATTTT. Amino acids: CASSILAGAGDTQYF.

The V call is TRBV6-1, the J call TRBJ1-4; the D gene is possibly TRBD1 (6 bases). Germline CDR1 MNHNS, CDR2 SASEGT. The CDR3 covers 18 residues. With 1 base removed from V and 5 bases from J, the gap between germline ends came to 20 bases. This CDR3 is CASSEVGNRAYSNEKLFF. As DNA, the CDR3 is TGTGCCAGCAGTGAAGTGGGGAACAGGGCCTATTCGAATGAAAAACTGTTTTTT.

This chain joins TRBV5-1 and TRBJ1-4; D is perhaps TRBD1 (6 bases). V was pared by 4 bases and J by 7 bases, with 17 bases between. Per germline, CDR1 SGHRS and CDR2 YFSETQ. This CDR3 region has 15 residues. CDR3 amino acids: CASSPPDSGTEKLFF. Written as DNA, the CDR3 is TGCGCCAGCAGCCCACCGGACAGCGGGACTGAAAAACTGTTTTTT.

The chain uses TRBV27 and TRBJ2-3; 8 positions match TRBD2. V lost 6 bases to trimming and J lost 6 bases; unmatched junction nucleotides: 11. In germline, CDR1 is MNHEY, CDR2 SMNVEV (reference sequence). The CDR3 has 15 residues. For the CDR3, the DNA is TGTGCCAGCAGACTAGGGACTAGGGGGGGGGATACGCAGTATTTT. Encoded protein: CASRLGTRGGDTQYF.

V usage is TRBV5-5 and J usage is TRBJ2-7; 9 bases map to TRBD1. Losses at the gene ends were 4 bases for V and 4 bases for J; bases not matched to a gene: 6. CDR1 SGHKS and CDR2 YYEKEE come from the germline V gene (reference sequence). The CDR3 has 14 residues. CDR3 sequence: CASSTGQGLYEQYF. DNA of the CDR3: TGTGCCAGCAGCACGGGACAGGGTTTGTACGAGCAGTACTTC.

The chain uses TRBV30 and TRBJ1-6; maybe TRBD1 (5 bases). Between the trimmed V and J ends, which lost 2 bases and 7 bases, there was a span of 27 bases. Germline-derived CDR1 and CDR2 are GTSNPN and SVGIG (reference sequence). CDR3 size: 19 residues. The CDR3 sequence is CAWSPSRGTILSDNSPLHF. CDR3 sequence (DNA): TGTGCCTGGAGTCCCAGTCGGGGGACCATTTTAAGTGACAATTCACCCCTCCACTTT.

The CDR3 sequence is CASSLELAGLNEQFF. DNA of the CDR3: TGTGCCAGCAGCTTGGAACTAGCGGGCTTGAATGAGCAGTTCTTC. The gene calls are TRBV5-4 and TRBJ2-1, with 9 nucleotides matching TRBD2. The V gene's germline CDR1 is SGHNT and CDR2 YYREEE (reference sequence). This CDR3 contains 15 residues. V dropped 0 bases and J dropped 7; count of bases not matched to a gene: 5.

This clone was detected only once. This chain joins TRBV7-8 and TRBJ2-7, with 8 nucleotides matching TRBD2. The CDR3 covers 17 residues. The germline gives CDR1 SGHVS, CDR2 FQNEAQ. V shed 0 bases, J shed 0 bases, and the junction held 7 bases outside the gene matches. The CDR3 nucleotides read TGTGCCAGCAGCTTAGCGGGGGTAGCGGGGACCTCCTACGAGCAGTACTTC. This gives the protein CASSLAGVAGTSYEQYF.